One sample yielded the 23 T cell receptor beta chains listed below, sequenced in a study of blood T cell repertoires in COVID-19. Produced via immunoSEQ multiplex PCR; TCRdb's table is partial and in-frame only. The repertoire holds under 300,000 clones, with around 91% as singletons. Sequenced input: PBMCs or T cells enriched from blood (not recorded which). Receptors were obtained from a woman under 30 who had recovered from COVID-19.

J is TRBJ2-4 and V is TRBV11-2; no firm D call. There are 18 residues in the CDR3. Trimming removed 2 bases from V and 2 bases from J, with 19 bases in between. CDR1 is SGHAT and CDR2 is FQNNGV in the germline V gene. The CDR3 region has the DNA TGTGCCAGCAGCTTAATTTCCCCCAGGTGGGTACCCAAAAACATTCAGTACTTC. It yields the protein CASSLISPRWVPKNIQYF. Drawing the rest from reference TRBV11-2 and TRBJ2-4, the complete variable domain is EAGVAQSPRYKIIEKRQSVAFWCNPISGHATLYWYQQILGQGPKLLIQFQNNGVVDDSQLPKDRFSAERLKGVDSTLKIQPAKLEDSAVYLCASSLISPRWVPKNIQYFGAGTRLSVL.

The V call is TRBV4-2, the J call TRBJ2-7, with D possibly being TRBD2 (7 bases). Germline V gives CDR1 LGHNA, CDR2 YNFKEQ. The CDR3 has 14 residues. V was trimmed by 1 base and J by 2 bases, leaving 9 bases between them. The CDR3 reads CASSQGGGPYEQYF. The DNA of the CDR3 is TGTGCCAGCAGCCAAGGGGGGGGCCCCTACGAGCAGTACTTC.

The rearrangement joins TRBV27 to TRBJ1-2; D is perhaps TRBD1 (5 bases). Germline CDR1 and CDR2: MNHEY and SMNVEV (reference sequence). CDR3 size: 13 residues. Trimming removed 4 bases at V and 3 bases at J, with 9 bases between. The CDR3 sequence: CASSSQTDYGYTF. CDR3 in DNA: TGTGCCAGCAGTTCCCAGACAGACTATGGCTACACCTTC.

The chain combines TRBV28 with TRBJ1-4, with TRBD1 as a possible D gene (5 bases). V lost 8 bases and J lost 0, with 16 bases in between. In germline, CDR1 is MDHEN, CDR2 SYDVKM. The CDR3 contains 16 residues. CDR3 DNA sequence: TGTGCCAGCGGTGGGATGGGGGGTTCAACTAATGAAAAACTGTTTTTT. This translates into CASGGMGGSTNEKLFF.

This rearrangement joins TRBV7-6 to TRBJ2-1; tentatively, D is TRBD1 (6 bases). V was pared by 0 bases and J by 4 bases, with 16 bases between. This CDR3 comprises 17 residues. CDR1 and CDR2 (germline): SGHVS, FNYEAQ. Here the CDR3 DNA reads TGTGCCAGCAGCTTAGCTGGTGGCTACAGGGATTACAATGAGCAGTTCTTC. Translated: CASSLAGGYRDYNEQFF.

The rearrangement uses TRBV29-1 and TRBJ1-2; D is possibly TRBD1 (6 bases). The CDR3 runs to 10 residues. CDR1 and CDR2 (germline): SQVTM, ANQGSEA. V lost 5 bases and J lost 10, with 11 bases in between. The CDR3 sequence: CSVSSGVYTF. Here the CDR3 DNA reads TGCAGCGTTTCGTCAGGGGTCTACACCTTC. The full variable domain, with the rest looked up from reference TRBV29-1 and TRBJ1-2, is SAVISQKPSRDICQRGTSLTIQCQVDSQVTMMFWYRQQPGQSLTLIATANQGSEATYESGFVIDKFPISRPNLTFSTLTVSNMSPEDSSIYLCSVSSGVYTFGSGTRLTVV.

The V gene is TRBV27, the J gene TRBJ2-2; TRBD1 matches 7 bases. This CDR3 comprises 14 residues. Trimming took 7 bases from V and 5 from J; bases not matched to a gene: 7. Germline-derived CDR1 and CDR2 are MNHEY and SMNVEV (reference sequence). For the CDR3, the DNA is TGTGCCAGCACCGGGACAGCACCTACCGGGGAGCTGTTTTTT. Protein: CASTGTAPTGELFF.

V is TRBV3-1 (or the pseudogene TRBV3-2) and J is TRBJ2-7, with TRBD2 as a possible D gene (6 bases). This CDR3 spans 14 amino acids. Germline lookup yields CDR1 LGHDT and CDR2 YNNKEL (reference sequence). Trimming stripped 10 bases from V and 1 base from J, with 17 bases between. In DNA form, the CDR3 reads TGTGCCACCCAGAGAGGGACTGGATCCTACGAGCAGTACTTC. This sequence encodes CATQRGTGSYEQYF.

The chain links TRBV30 to TRBJ2-2; the D is unclear. Deletions cut 0 bases from V and 5 bases from J, with 7 bases between. Germline CDR1 is GTSNPN and CDR2 is SVGIG (reference sequence). This CDR3 has 13 residues. CDR3 protein: CAWSVPSTGELFF. CDR3 DNA: TGTGCCTGGAGTGTCCCCTCGACCGGGGAGCTGTTTTTT.

This chain uses TRBV3-1 (or the pseudogene TRBV3-2) with TRBJ1-2; no firm D call. The germline CDR1 and CDR2 sequences are LGHDT and YNNKEL (reference sequence). CDR3 size: 14 residues. The germline V and J ends were trimmed by 0 bases and 7 bases, with 12 bases remaining between them. The CDR3 nucleotides are TGTGCCAGCAGCCAAGAAAGGGTTAGCGGTGGCTACACCTTC. The encoded protein is CASSQERVSGGYTF.

The chain is built from TRBV6-5 and TRBJ2-7, with a tentative D call TRBD1 (5 bases). The CDR3 length is 14 residues. The germline CDR1 and CDR2 sequences are MNHEY and SVGAGI. V shed 8 bases and J shed 3 bases, with 17 bases lying between them. CDR3 nucleotides: TGTGCCAGCGCGGACCAGGGCTCAATCTACGAGCAGTACTTC. This gives the protein CASADQGSIYEQYF.

This clone was seen repeatedly, ten times or more. The chain is built from TRBV2 and TRBJ1-1; no reliable D call. CDR1 is SNHLY and CDR2 is FYNNEI in the germline V gene. This CDR3 has 11 residues. V lost 3 bases and J 10 bases, leaving 9 bases between the germline ends. CDR3 protein: CASSEQDRAFF. The DNA for the CDR3 is TGTGCCAGCAGTGAGCAGGATAGAGCTTTCTTT.

This clone was detected only a few times. This sequence joins TRBV2 and TRBJ1-4; D not certain. Germline CDR1 and CDR2: SNHLY and FYNNEI. V was clipped by 7 bases and J by 6 bases, with 9 bases between them. The CDR3 is made up of 12 amino acids. The CDR3 nucleotides read TGTGCCAGCATGTGGACTTATGAAAAACTGTTTTTT. Encoded protein: CASMWTYEKLFF.

This rearrangement joins TRBV11-2 to TRBJ1-1; 8 bases match TRBD1. The CDR3 length is 18 residues. The V gene end was trimmed by 5 bases and the J gene end by 4 bases; junction bases not matched to a gene: 18. Germline CDR1 SGHAT, CDR2 FQNNGV. The CDR3: CASSLTFRDRTFGTEAFF. In DNA form, the CDR3 reads TGTGCCAGCAGCCTCACATTCCGGGACAGGACCTTCGGCACTGAAGCTTTCTTT.

The chain couples TRBV18 to TRBJ2-4, with 9 bases aligning to TRBD2. The CDR3 is 19 residues long. Per germline, CDR1 KGHSH and CDR2 LQKENI. The trim removed 1 base at V and 0 bases at J, leaving 10 bases unmatched. Here the CDR3 DNA reads TGTGCCAGCTCACCACGGCCAGCGGGGGGCTTACTAGCCAAAAACATTCAGTACTTC. Translating it yields CASSPRPAGGLLAKNIQYF.

CDR3 region: CASSSDPGTGNPYYEQYF. The CDR3 coding sequence is TGTGCCAGCTCATCTGACCCCGGGACAGGGAATCCCTACTACGAGCAGTACTTC. The genes are TRBV2 and TRBJ2-7, with 9 bases matching TRBD1. After removal of 8 bases from V and 3 bases from J, the junction contained 20 bases not matched to a gene. The germline gives CDR1 SNHLY, CDR2 FYNNEI. This CDR3 is built from 18 residues.

The CDR3 region is CAWSVSDSPLHF. For the CDR3, the DNA is TGTGCCTGGAGTGTATCGGATTCACCCCTCCACTTT. The V gene is TRBV30, the J gene TRBJ1-6; D uncertain. The CDR3 is made up of 12 amino acids. CDR1 and CDR2 from the germline V gene are GTSNPN and SVGIG (reference sequence). Trimming took 0 bases from V and 8 from J, leaving 5 bases between them.

The chain combines TRBV5-6 with TRBJ1-1; D remains unclear. The CDR3 length is 16 residues. The germline V and J ends were trimmed by 1 base and 0 bases, with 13 bases remaining between them. Germline values: CDR1 SGHDT, CDR2 YYEEEE. CDR3 in amino acids: CASSLPGWELNTEAFF. CDR3 nucleotides: TGTGCCAGCAGCTTGCCTGGGTGGGAGTTGAACACTGAAGCTTTCTTT.

The chain employs TRBV6-2 or TRBV6-3 and TRBJ1-2; no firm D call. V shed 0 bases and J shed 4 bases, with 9 bases lying between them. The V gene's germline CDR1 is MNHEY and CDR2 SVGEGT. The CDR3 totals 14 residues. CDR3 in amino acids: CASSYSKRFYGYTF. CDR3 nucleotide sequence: TGTGCCAGCAGTTACTCAAAGAGATTCTATGGCTACACCTTC.

This clone has only one observation. V and J are TRBV10-3 and TRBJ1-5; TRBD1 matches at 8 bases. From germline, CDR1 is ENHRY and CDR2 SYGVKD. The CDR3 consists of 14 residues. The trim removed 10 bases at V and 8 bases at J, leaving 13 bases unmatched. The CDR3 loop is CATSGTGGLEPQHF. The DNA of the CDR3 is TGTGCCACGTCCGGGACAGGCGGGCTTGAGCCCCAGCATTTT.

This clone was detected only a few times. The rearrangement links TRBV3-1 (or the pseudogene TRBV3-2) to TRBJ1-6; a weak D match, TRBD1 (5 bases). With 3 bases removed from V and 8 bases from J, the gap between germline ends came to 11 bases. This CDR3 has 14 amino acids. CDR1 and CDR2 (germline): LGHDT, YNNKEL (reference sequence). The CDR3 region has the DNA TGTGCCAGCAGCCAGTTTTGGGGCGATTCACCCCTCCACTTT. It yields the protein CASSQFWGDSPLHF.

The CDR3 region has the DNA TGCGCCAGCAAAGCAGCGGACACCGGGGAGCTGTTTTTT. This translates into CASKAADTGELFF. This chain links TRBV5-1 with TRBJ2-2; TRBD2 is a possible D gene (5 bases). Between the trimmed V and J ends, which lost 6 bases and 3 bases, there was a span of 9 bases. Germline-derived CDR1 and CDR2 are SGHRS and YFSETQ. The CDR3 extends over 13 amino acids.

This clone was counted once. The CDR3 nucleotides read TGTGCCAGCAGCTTAGCGTGGCAGGGGGCGCGAAATGAGCAGTTCTTC. As protein: CASSLAWQGARNEQFF. The chain recombines TRBV7-2 with TRBJ2-1; the match to TRBD1 covers 8 bases. CDR1 and CDR2 (germline): SGHTA, FQGNSA. CDR3 length equals 16 residues. Trimming at V came to 0 bases and at J to 7 bases, leaving 8 bases not matched to a gene.